The 25 T cell receptor beta chains below come from one sample, sequenced in a study of cytomegalovirus exposure and HLA in healthy donors. The study ran its PCR with 60 Vbeta and 13 Jbeta primers. Data came from immunoSEQ multiplex PCR; TCRdb stores just in-frame clones and leaves some out. The sample consists of 99,000 or so clones, approximately 76% of them appearing once. The sequencing input was PBMCs. These receptors were obtained from a woman under 30 in good health and CMV-seropositive.

This clone has just a few counts. This chain uses TRBV10-3 with TRBJ2-1, with TRBD2 matching over 7 bases. CDR3 size: 13 residues. The junction had 7 bases not matched to a gene; V was cut back by 10 bases and J by 4 bases. The germline gives CDR1 ENHRY, CDR2 SYGVKD. CDR3 DNA: TGTGCCACCCGGGGGGAGGTTTACAATGAGCAGTTCTTC. This sequence encodes CATRGEVYNEQFF.

The genes are TRBV5-4 and TRBJ2-3; TRBD2 is a possible D gene (8 bases). This CDR3 region has 16 residues. The V end was cut by 0 bases, the J end by 4 bases, with 15 bases between. The germline gives CDR1 SGHNT, CDR2 YYREEE (reference sequence). CDR3 DNA sequence: TGTGCCAGCAGCTTGGCCGGGACTAGGGGGCCAGATACGCAGTATTTT. Translating it yields CASSLAGTRGPDTQYF.

The sample holds a few counts of this clone. The chain is built from TRBV28 and TRBJ2-4, with D possibly TRBD2 on 7 matching bases. In germline, CDR1 is MDHEN, CDR2 SYDVKM. The CDR3 extends over 16 amino acids. Between the trimmed V and J ends, which lost 7 bases and 0 bases, there was a span of 16 bases. The CDR3 is CASNPSGGSAKNIQYF. The CDR3 nucleotides are TGTGCCAGCAACCCCTCGGGGGGCTCAGCCAAAAACATTCAGTACTTC.

The rearrangement joins TRBV5-1 to TRBJ2-5; D unresolved. The CDR3 consists of 15 residues. Trimming stripped 4 bases from V and 0 bases from J, with 13 bases between. Germline V gene data show CDR1 as SGHRS and CDR2 as YFSETQ. CDR3 nucleotide sequence: TGCGCCAGCAGCCCGTCGACGGGTTACCAAGAGACCCAGTACTTC. Translation: CASSPSTGYQETQYF.

The gene calls are TRBV13 and TRBJ2-7, with TRBD2 matching over 9 bases. The CDR3 has 14 amino acids. With 3 bases clipped from V and 4 bases from J, the junction kept 4 bases outside the gene matches. CDR1 PRHDT and CDR2 FYEKMQ come from the germline V gene (reference sequence). CDR3 DNA: TGTGCCAGCAGCTTTAGCGGGAGTTTATACGAGCAGTACTTC. Protein: CASSFSGSLYEQYF.

This clone was observed a few times. This chain uses TRBV7-8 with TRBJ2-5, with 7 bases identical to TRBD1. The CDR3 runs to 14 residues. Per the germline V gene, CDR1 is SGHVS and CDR2 is FQNEAQ. The V gene end was trimmed by 5 bases and the J gene end by 2 bases; junction bases not matched to a gene: 5. This CDR3 is CASSQQQGQETQYF. The DNA for the CDR3 is TGTGCCAGCAGCCAGCAACAGGGGCAAGAGACCCAGTACTTC. The complete variable domain, with remaining parts taken from reference TRBV7-8 and TRBJ2-5, reads GAGVSQSPRYKVAKRGQDVALRCDPISGHVSLFWYQQALGQGPEFLTYFQNEAQLDKSGLPSDRFFAERPEGSVSTLKIQRTQQEDSAVYLCASSQQQGQETQYFGPGTRLLVL.

This chain joins TRBV2 and TRBJ2-1; 9 nucleotides match TRBD1. Germline V lookup: CDR1 SNHLY, CDR2 FYNNEI. Trimming cost V 6 bases and J 4 bases; bases outside gene matches: 10. This CDR3 spans 16 amino acids. The CDR3 sequence: CASRESKDRGYNEQFF. The CDR3 region has the DNA TGTGCCAGCAGGGAGTCCAAGGACAGGGGTTACAATGAGCAGTTCTTC.

The chain is built from TRBV7-9 and TRBJ1-1; 7 nucleotides match TRBD1. Trimming removed 2 bases from V and 1 base from J; junction bases left unmatched: 4. Germline CDR1 and CDR2: SEHNR and FQNEAQ (reference sequence). The CDR3 is 15 amino acids. The CDR3 DNA sequence: TGTGCCAGCAGCTTAATGTCAGGGGGGAACACTGAAGCTTTCTTT. This translates into CASSLMSGGNTEAFF. Based on the CDR3 plus reference TRBV7-9 and TRBJ1-1, the full variable domain is DTGVSQNPRHKITKRGQNVTFRCDPISEHNRLYWYRQTLGQGPEFLTYFQNEAQLEKSRLLSDRFSAERPKGSFSTLEIQRTEQGDSAMYLCASSLMSGGNTEAFFGQGTRLTVV.

This chain joins TRBV10-3 and TRBJ2-5; 8 bases agree with TRBD2. V lost 5 bases and J lost 4; bases outside the gene matches: 9. The germline V gene encodes CDR1 ENHRY and CDR2 SYGVKD. This CDR3 is 15 amino acids long. This CDR3 is CAISSAGERGETQYF. The DNA of the CDR3 is TGTGCCATCAGTTCAGCGGGAGAACGGGGAGAGACCCAGTACTTC.

This sequence joins TRBV29-1 and TRBJ2-3, with D hard to call. CDR3 length equals 12 residues. V lost 4 bases to trimming and J lost 0 bases, with 5 bases between them. The germline V gene encodes CDR1 SQVTM and CDR2 ANQGSEA. In DNA, the CDR3 is TGCAGCGTTGTCCAAAGCACAGATACGCAGTATTTT. Protein sequence: CSVVQSTDTQYF.

V is TRBV6-5 and J is TRBJ1-2, with TRBD1 matching over 9 bases. This CDR3 region has 15 residues. V lost 2 bases to trimming and J lost 8 bases; unmatched junction nucleotides: 9. Germline CDR1 reads MNHEY; CDR2 reads SVGAGI. The CDR3 here is CASSYIPGQGNGYTF. Written as DNA, the CDR3 is TGTGCCAGCAGTTACATACCGGGACAGGGAAACGGCTACACCTTC.

This clone was recorded once. The chain has TRBV13 and TRBJ2-2, with 10 bases identical to TRBD2. The V segment lost 5 bases and the J segment 7 bases; nucleotides outside the gene matches: 1. The CDR3 loop spans 13 amino acids. CDR1 is PRHDT, CDR2 FYEKMQ, per germline (reference sequence). The CDR3 here is CASSTSGIGELFF. The CDR3 coding sequence is TGTGCCAGCAGCACTAGCGGGATCGGGGAGCTGTTTTTT.

This sequence joins TRBV27 and TRBJ2-7, with D tentatively TRBD1 (6 bases). CDR1 and CDR2 (germline): MNHEY, SMNVEV (reference sequence). The CDR3 sequence is 12 residues long. Trimming cost V 3 bases and J 4 bases, with 7 bases left between them. The CDR3 region is CASSFQGYEQYF. For the CDR3, the DNA is TGTGCCAGCAGTTTTCAGGGGTACGAGCAGTACTTC.

The V and J genes are TRBV7-9 and TRBJ1-5; 7 bases are a match to TRBD1. Germline CDR1 reads SEHNR; CDR2 reads FQNEAQ (reference sequence). This CDR3 comprises 14 residues. J was trimmed by 6 bases and V by 1 base; bases with no gene match: 3. The CDR3 DNA reads TGTGCCAGCAGCTTAGGGGACAGTAGTCAGCCCCAGCATTTT. This gives the protein CASSLGDSSQPQHF.

This clone turned up a few times. The chain is built from TRBV30 and TRBJ2-3; 8 bases align to TRBD2. The V segment lost 0 bases and the J segment 7 bases; nucleotides outside the gene matches: 6. There are 14 residues in the CDR3. Germline V gene data show CDR1 as GTSNPN and CDR2 as SVGIG (reference sequence). The CDR3 bases are TGTGCCTGGAGTGTATTAGCGGGAAAGCATACGCAGTATTTT. Protein product: CAWSVLAGKHTQYF. Full variable domain (missing parts from reference TRBV30 and TRBJ2-3): SQTIHQWPATLVQPVGSPLSLECTVEGTSNPNLYWYRQAAGRGLQLLFYSVGIGQISSEVPQNLSASRPQDRQFILSSKKLLLSDSGFYLCAWSVLAGKHTQYFGPGTRLTVL.

In its sample, this clone was seen a few times. This rearrangement joins TRBV6-1 to TRBJ2-3; 12 bases agree with TRBD2. Germline CDR1 reads MNHNS; CDR2 reads SASEGT. The V and J ends lost 3 bases and 4 bases, in that order; junction bases with no gene match: 2. CDR3 size: 15 residues. CDR3 loop: CASSETSGGADTQYF. CDR3 coding DNA: TGTGCCAGCAGTGAGACTAGCGGGGGTGCAGATACGCAGTATTTT.

Of note for this clone: The same CDR3 also results from other DNA sequences found in this sample. The chain recombines TRBV29-1 with TRBJ1-2; no firm D call. Between the trimmed V and J ends, which lost 7 bases and 9 bases, there was a span of 15 bases. CDR1 and CDR2 (germline): SQVTM, ANQGSEA. This CDR3 is 11 amino acids long. DNA of the CDR3: TGCAGCGCCTACAGAGAAGAACGCTACACCTTC. Amino acids: CSAYREERYTF.

The chain recombines TRBV10-3 with TRBJ1-1; 10 bases line up with TRBD1. After removal of 4 bases from V and 1 base from J, the junction contained 3 bases not matched to a gene. The CDR3 extends over 15 amino acids. Germline-derived CDR1 and CDR2 are ENHRY and SYGVKD. The CDR3 DNA sequence: TGTGCCATCAGTGGACAGGGGGCAACGAACACTGAAGCTTTCTTT. Amino acids: CAISGQGATNTEAFF.

The chain is built from TRBV10-2 and TRBJ1-6; unclear D gene. The germline V gene has CDR1 WSHSY and CDR2 SAAADI. Trimming left V 3 bases short and J 13 bases short, with 10 bases between. The CDR3 length is 12 residues. CDR3 DNA sequence: TGCGCCAGCAGTGACGCGATTGTCCCCCTCCACTTT. The encoded protein is CASSDAIVPLHF.

This chain links TRBV28 with TRBJ1-4; a weak D match, TRBD1 (5 bases). The CDR3 has 14 amino acids. The germline V gene has CDR1 MDHEN and CDR2 SYDVKM. Trimming shortened V by 5 bases and J by 8 bases, and 15 bases separated the two germline ends. The DNA for the CDR3 is TGTGCCAGCAGTGACAGTTCCCTTAGGGAAAAACTGTTTTTT. It translates to CASSDSSLREKLFF.

The chain combines TRBV28 with TRBJ1-5; D is perhaps TRBD1 (5 bases). This CDR3 has 17 residues. Germline CDR1 reads MDHEN; CDR2 reads SYDVKM. V lost 5 bases and J lost 5, with 22 bases in between. The chain's CDR3 is CASSLGYLRTIDQPQHF. The CDR3 nucleotides read TGTGCCAGCAGTCTCGGGTACCTTAGGACAATCGATCAGCCCCAGCATTTT. Using reference TRBV28 and TRBJ1-5 for the parts outside the CDR3, the full variable domain is DVKVTQSSRYLVKRTGEKVFLECVQDMDHENMFWYRQDPGLGLRLIYFSYDVKMKEKGDIPEGYSVSREKKERFSLILESASTNQTSMYLCASSLGYLRTIDQPQHFGDGTRLSIL.

J is TRBJ1-1 and V is TRBV30; 8 bases align to TRBD1. Germline lookup yields CDR1 GTSNPN and CDR2 SVGIG (reference sequence). V dropped 4 bases and J dropped 6; count of bases not matched to a gene: 4. This CDR3 is built from 12 residues. Here the CDR3 DNA reads TGTGCCTGGAAGACAGGGGCCCCTGAAGCTTTCTTT. It translates to CAWKTGAPEAFF.

The chain carries TRBV15 and TRBJ1-4, with 7 bases identical to TRBD1. The germline V gene encodes CDR1 LNHNV and CDR2 YYDKDF (reference sequence). Losses at the gene ends were 2 bases for V and 7 bases for J; bases not matched to a gene: 10. The CDR3 sequence is 16 residues long. CDR3 residues: CATSRSRQGFGEKLFF. CDR3 nucleotides: TGTGCCACCAGCAGAAGCCGACAGGGTTTTGGTGAAAAACTGTTTTTT.

The chain employs TRBV9 and TRBJ2-3; 9 nucleotides match TRBD2. Germline CDR1 SGDLS, CDR2 YYNGEE. The V and J ends lost 2 bases and 0 bases, in that order; junction bases with no gene match: 4. This CDR3 comprises 16 residues. This CDR3 is CASSVASGISTDTQYF. In DNA, the CDR3 is TGTGCCAGCAGCGTGGCTAGCGGGATTAGCACAGATACGCAGTATTTT. Full variable domain (missing parts from reference TRBV9 and TRBJ2-3): DSGVTQTPKHLITATGQRVTLRCSPRSGDLSVYWYQQSLDQGLQFLIQYYNGEERAKGNILERFSAQQFPDLHSELNLSSLELGDSALYFCASSVASGISTDTQYFGPGTRLTVL.

As DNA, the CDR3 is TGTGCCAGCAGCTCCTTCCTGGGGGCAGCTTTCTTT. Its protein product is CASSSFLGAAFF. The rearrangement uses TRBV6-1 and TRBJ1-1; possibly TRBD1 for D (6 bases). This CDR3 is built from 12 residues. Trimming took 6 bases from V and 10 from J, leaving 15 bases between them. Germline lookup yields CDR1 MNHNS and CDR2 SASEGT.